A selection of T cell receptor beta chains follows, all from one sample in a study of blood T cell repertoires in COVID-19. Some clones are missing from TCRdb's copy, which holds only in-frame ones; the method was immunoSEQ multiplex PCR. Of 120,000 or so clones detected, around 83% appear once; the ten largest clones hold 5.5% to 6.5%. The sample comprised peripheral blood. These receptors all stem from an older man with active or convalescent COVID-19. Both conserved end residues are part of each CDR3. Fields, in order: clone size, CDR3 length, J gene, D gene, V gene, CDR3 DNA, CDR3 protein. The D gene is left open where the match is weak. Clone size is stated in some rows and not others, as once, few, many or a class when expanded.

clone size: .; CDR3 length: 16; J gene: TRBJ1-2; D gene: .; V gene: TRBV9; CDR3 DNA: TGTGCCAGCAGCAGTGCACAGGACCGAGCTAACTATGGCTACACCTTC; CDR3 protein: CASSSAQDRANYGYTF
clone size: .; CDR3 length: 14; J gene: TRBJ1-2; D gene: .; V gene: TRBV18; CDR3 DNA: TGTGCCAGCTCACCACTTGGAGGGTCGGATGGCTACACCTTC; CDR3 protein: CASSPLGGSDGYTF
clone size: .; CDR3 length: 13; J gene: TRBJ1-2; D gene: .; V gene: TRBV24-1; CDR3 DNA: TGTGCCACCAGTGGGGGCGGAGACTATGGCTACACCTTC; CDR3 protein: CATSGGGDYGYTF
clone size: .; CDR3 length: 12; J gene: TRBJ2-7; D gene: .; V gene: TRBV27; CDR3 DNA: TGTGCCAGCAGCTCAGGGCTCGGGGGGCAGTACTTC; CDR3 protein: CASSSGLGGQYF
clone size: .; CDR3 length: 14; J gene: TRBJ1-5; D gene: .; V gene: TRBV7-2; CDR3 DNA: TGTGCCAGCAGCTCGGGACTCAGCAATCAGCCCCAGCATTTT; CDR3 protein: CASSSGLSNQPQHF
clone size: .; CDR3 length: 13; J gene: TRBJ2-7; D gene: .; V gene: TRBV12-3/TRBV12-4; CDR3 DNA: TGTGCCAGCAGTTTTCGGGAATCCTACGAGCAGTACTTC; CDR3 protein: CASSFRESYEQYF
clone size: .; CDR3 length: 15; J gene: TRBJ1-5; D gene: .; V gene: TRBV6-2/TRBV6-3; CDR3 DNA: TGTGCCAGCACCCCGGGGGGGATGGGCAATCAGCCCCAGCATTTT; CDR3 protein: CASTPGGMGNQPQHF
clone size: .; CDR3 length: 16; J gene: TRBJ2-5; D gene: TRBD2; V gene: TRBV9; CDR3 DNA: TGTGCCAGCAGCGTAGGAATAGCGGGGGGACAAGAGACCCAGTACTTC; CDR3 protein: CASSVGIAGGQETQYF
clone size: .; CDR3 length: 12; J gene: TRBJ2-3; D gene: .; V gene: TRBV18; CDR3 DNA: TGTGCCAGCTCACCCCAGGGCATTACGCAGTATTTT; CDR3 protein: CASSPQGITQYF
clone size: .; CDR3 length: 21; J gene: TRBJ1-3; D gene: .; V gene: TRBV4-3; CDR3 DNA: TGCGCCAGCAGTCAGGGGCTTTTACAGGGTATGAAGGGGAGCTCTGGAAACACCATATATTTT; CDR3 protein: CASSQGLLQGMKGSSGNTIYF
clone size: .; CDR3 length: 15; J gene: TRBJ2-5; D gene: .; V gene: TRBV7-2; CDR3 DNA: TGTGCCAGCAGCTTAGCGCAGGGGCGCCAAGAGACCCAGTACTTC; CDR3 protein: CASSLAQGRQETQYF
clone size: once; CDR3 length: 12; J gene: TRBJ1-2; D gene: .; V gene: TRBV2; CDR3 DNA: TGTGCCAGCAGTGAACAGGGCGGTGGCTACACCTTC; CDR3 protein: CASSEQGGGYTF
clone size: .; CDR3 length: 14; J gene: TRBJ1-4; D gene: .; V gene: TRBV11-1; CDR3 DNA: TGTGCCAGCAGCCCGTCGCACTCCGATGAAAAACTGTTTTTT; CDR3 protein: CASSPSHSDEKLFF
clone size: .; CDR3 length: 16; J gene: TRBJ2-3; D gene: TRBD2; V gene: TRBV4-2; CDR3 DNA: TGTGCCAGCAAAGGCTCTCTAGCGGGCATCACAGATACGCAGTATTTT; CDR3 protein: CASKGSLAGITDTQYF
clone size: .; CDR3 length: 18; J gene: TRBJ1-3; D gene: .; V gene: TRBV7-2; CDR3 DNA: TGTGCCAGCAGCTTAGTCTTGCGGATGGCAGAGGCTGGAAACACCATATATTTT; CDR3 protein: CASSLVLRMAEAGNTIYF
clone size: .; CDR3 length: 16; J gene: TRBJ2-2; D gene: .; V gene: TRBV18; CDR3 DNA: TGTGCCAGCTCACCCCCCGGTACGGGTAGCACCGGGGAGCTGTTTTTT; CDR3 protein: CASSPPGTGSTGELFF
clone size: .; CDR3 length: 16; J gene: TRBJ2-5; D gene: TRBD1; V gene: TRBV5-1; CDR3 DNA: TGCGCCAGCAGCCCCCGGACAGGGGGCAGGGTAGAGACCCAGTACTTC; CDR3 protein: CASSPRTGGRVETQYF
clone size: .; CDR3 length: 10; J gene: TRBJ2-7; D gene: .; V gene: TRBV27; CDR3 DNA: TGTGCCAGCCCGAGGTACGAGCAGTACTTC; CDR3 protein: CASPRYEQYF
clone size: .; CDR3 length: 14; J gene: TRBJ2-5; D gene: .; V gene: TRBV29-1; CDR3 DNA: TGCAGCACCCGAACAGGGACGGAAGGAGAGACCCAGTACTTC; CDR3 protein: CSTRTGTEGETQYF
clone size: .; CDR3 length: 17; J gene: TRBJ2-7; D gene: TRBD2; V gene: TRBV7-8; CDR3 DNA: TGTGCCAGCAGCTCGCAGCCTGGAGCGGGGGGCGGCTACGAGCAGTACTTC; CDR3 protein: CASSSQPGAGGGYEQYF
clone size: .; CDR3 length: 18; J gene: TRBJ1-4; D gene: TRBD1; V gene: TRBV5-1; CDR3 DNA: TGCGCCAGCAGCTTAACGTTGACAGGGGCGGGAACTAATGAAAAACTGTTTTTT; CDR3 protein: CASSLTLTGAGTNEKLFF
clone size: few; CDR3 length: 12; J gene: TRBJ2-7; D gene: TRBD1; V gene: TRBV7-9; CDR3 DNA: TGTGCCAGCAGCTTAGACAGGGGCGAGCAGTACTTC; CDR3 protein: CASSLDRGEQYF
clone size: .; CDR3 length: 13; J gene: TRBJ1-6; D gene: .; V gene: TRBV6-5; CDR3 DNA: TGTGCCAGCAGTACTAGGGGGAATTCACCCCTCCACTTT; CDR3 protein: CASSTRGNSPLHF
clone size: .; CDR3 length: 11; J gene: TRBJ2-1; D gene: .; V gene: TRBV7-2; CDR3 DNA: TGTGCCAGCAGCTTATCTGGCAGGGAGTTCTTC; CDR3 protein: CASSLSGREFF
clone size: .; CDR3 length: 14; J gene: TRBJ1-1; D gene: .; V gene: TRBV2; CDR3 DNA: TGTGCCAGCAGCCCAAGGGGTGTCCGGACTGAAGCTTTCTTT; CDR3 protein: CASSPRGVRTEAFF
clone size: .; CDR3 length: 16; J gene: TRBJ2-5; D gene: TRBD2; V gene: TRBV7-2; CDR3 DNA: TGTGCCAGCAGCTCCGAAATCGGGGGACTAGCGGAGACCCAGTACTTC; CDR3 protein: CASSSEIGGLAETQYF
clone size: few; CDR3 length: 15; J gene: TRBJ2-2; D gene: .; V gene: TRBV3-1/TRBV3-2; CDR3 DNA: TGTGCCAGCAGCCAAACGCAGGGAAACACCGGGGAGCTGTTTTTT; CDR3 protein: CASSQTQGNTGELFF
clone size: .; CDR3 length: 14; J gene: TRBJ2-3; D gene: TRBD2; V gene: TRBV19; CDR3 DNA: TGTGCCAGTAGTATGGGCGGGGGGGCGGATACGCAGTATTTT; CDR3 protein: CASSMGGGADTQYF
clone size: .; CDR3 length: 12; J gene: TRBJ1-1; D gene: TRBD1; V gene: TRBV12-3/TRBV12-4; CDR3 DNA: TGTGCCTCTAGGCTTTTGGACAGGGTGGCTTTCTTT; CDR3 protein: CASRLLDRVAFF
clone size: .; CDR3 length: 13; J gene: TRBJ2-7; D gene: .; V gene: TRBV15; CDR3 DNA: TGTGCCACCAGCAGAGAAGGAGGAGCTGAGCAGTACTTC; CDR3 protein: CATSREGGAEQYF
clone size: .; CDR3 length: 13; J gene: TRBJ1-6; D gene: .; V gene: TRBV27; CDR3 DNA: TGTGCCAGCAGAGGACTGATACTATCACCCCTCCACTTT; CDR3 protein: CASRGLILSPLHF
clone size: .; CDR3 length: 14; J gene: TRBJ2-7; D gene: .; V gene: TRBV7-2; CDR3 DNA: TGTGCCAGCAGCTTAGCCTACGGGGGGCGCGAGCAGTACTTC; CDR3 protein: CASSLAYGGREQYF
clone size: .; CDR3 length: 14; J gene: TRBJ1-1; D gene: TRBD1; V gene: TRBV7-2; CDR3 DNA: TGTGCCAGCAGCCCGAACAGGGGGCTGCGTGATGCTTTCTTT; CDR3 protein: CASSPNRGLRDAFF
clone size: .; CDR3 length: 15; J gene: TRBJ2-1; D gene: TRBD2; V gene: TRBV7-3; CDR3 DNA: TGTGCCAGCAGCTCTGGCGGGGGGCCCTACAATGAGCAGTTCTTC; CDR3 protein: CASSSGGGPYNEQFF
clone size: .; CDR3 length: 15; J gene: TRBJ1-3; D gene: TRBD1; V gene: TRBV27; CDR3 DNA: TGTGCCAGCAGTACAACAGGGGGTACTGGAAACACCATATATTTT; CDR3 protein: CASSTTGGTGNTIYF
clone size: .; CDR3 length: 14; J gene: TRBJ1-2; D gene: .; V gene: TRBV6-5; CDR3 DNA: TGTGCCAGCACGGATCGGGGGGCTAACTATGGCTACACCTTC; CDR3 protein: CASTDRGANYGYTF
clone size: .; CDR3 length: 14; J gene: TRBJ2-7; D gene: .; V gene: TRBV6-6; CDR3 DNA: TGTGCCAGCAGAACGCGTGACAGCCCATACGAGCAGTACTTC; CDR3 protein: CASRTRDSPYEQYF
clone size: .; CDR3 length: 13; J gene: TRBJ1-1; D gene: .; V gene: TRBV2; CDR3 DNA: TGTGCCAGCAGCGGACACCCGAACACTGAAGCTTTCTTT; CDR3 protein: CASSGHPNTEAFF
clone size: .; CDR3 length: 14; J gene: TRBJ2-4; D gene: .; V gene: TRBV28; CDR3 DNA: TGTGCCAGTTCGGACACCAACAATGGAAACATTCAGTACTTC; CDR3 protein: CASSDTNNGNIQYF
clone size: .; CDR3 length: 14; J gene: TRBJ2-5; D gene: .; V gene: TRBV6-5; CDR3 DNA: TGTGCCAGCAGTACCGGACAGCCGTGGGAGACCCAGTACTTC; CDR3 protein: CASSTGQPWETQYF
clone size: .; CDR3 length: 15; J gene: TRBJ2-7; D gene: TRBD2; V gene: TRBV3-1/TRBV3-2; CDR3 DNA: TGTGCCAGCAGCATTAATCGGGGGGGCTGCTACGAGCAGTACTTC; CDR3 protein: CASSINRGGCYEQYF
clone size: once; CDR3 length: 14; J gene: TRBJ2-1; D gene: TRBD2; V gene: TRBV7-8; CDR3 DNA: TGTGCCAGCAGCTTTAGCGGGACTAGCAATGAGCAGTTCTTC; CDR3 protein: CASSFSGTSNEQFF
clone size: .; CDR3 length: 15; J gene: TRBJ2-2; D gene: .; V gene: TRBV5-1; CDR3 DNA: TGCGCCAGCAGCGCCCCACAGGGGAGGACCGGGGAGCTGTTTTTT; CDR3 protein: CASSAPQGRTGELFF
clone size: .; CDR3 length: 19; J gene: TRBJ2-4; D gene: TRBD1; V gene: TRBV7-2; CDR3 DNA: TGTGCCAGCAGCTCATCCGGGACAGGGGGCGTGGGGGCCAAAAACATTCAGTACTTC; CDR3 protein: CASSSSGTGGVGAKNIQYF
clone size: .; CDR3 length: 15; J gene: TRBJ1-6; D gene: TRBD1; V gene: TRBV7-6; CDR3 DNA: TGTGCCAGCAGCATAGGACAGGGGGCAGGGTCACCCCTCCACTTT; CDR3 protein: CASSIGQGAGSPLHF
clone size: .; CDR3 length: 14; J gene: TRBJ1-5; D gene: .; V gene: TRBV19; CDR3 DNA: TGTGCCAGTAGTATCGGGGGGCTCTGGCAGCCCCAGCATTTT; CDR3 protein: CASSIGGLWQPQHF
clone size: few; CDR3 length: 15; J gene: TRBJ2-3; D gene: TRBD2; V gene: TRBV4-3; CDR3 DNA: TGCGCCAGCAGCCAAGGAACTAGCGGGGGGGCCGCGCAGTATTTT; CDR3 protein: CASSQGTSGGAAQYF
clone size: .; CDR3 length: 16; J gene: TRBJ2-7; D gene: TRBD1; V gene: TRBV19; CDR3 DNA: TGTGCCAGTAGTCCCCACAGGGGAAGGAGTTCCTACGAGCAGTACTTC; CDR3 protein: CASSPHRGRSSYEQYF